Described below is a single TCR beta chain sequence and its context. Its specificity is unknown. This record belongs to a study of long-term antiretroviral therapy in people with HIV. Study-wide results and limits: Subsequent to ART, diversity was augmented yet persisted below that of transplant donor controls. All time points showed a repertoire dominated by clones expanded before ART. Against controls, HIV repertoires showed narrower ranges of CDR3 length.

Germline CDR1 is MNHEY and CDR2 is SMNVEV (reference sequence). CDR3 length: 13 residues. Trimming shortened V by 2 bases and J by 1 base, and 5 bases separated the two germline ends. Sequencing relied on immunoSEQ assay v3.0, run at survey level. The data were produced by immunoSEQ multiplex PCR, yet TCRdb's version contains in-frame clones alone and is incomplete. The sample carries about 14,000 clones, approximately 73% recorded once. This sequence joins TRBV27 and TRBJ1-1; D gene uncertain. The receptor was derived from a man aged 35-49 years with HIV. Sequenced here: unsorted PBMCs, sampled 3.1 years after starting antiretroviral therapy. This chain's CDR3 is CASSLGSNTEAFF. DNA of the CDR3: TGTGCCAGCAGTTTAGGGTCGAACACTGAAGCTTTCTTT.